What follows are 22 T cell receptor beta chains derived from one specimen sequenced in a study of shared clonotypes between healthy human individuals. Sequencing used immunoSEQ multiplex PCR; TCRdb keeps in-frame clones, though not all of them. The data contain some 1.1 million clones, 77% of them singletons. The source material was memory CD4+ T cells from PBMCs. Documented subset: CD45RA-negative fraction. The receptor set was obtained from a man younger than 35 in good health. Some clones in this sample may be carry-over from other donors' samples.

V and J are TRBV27 and TRBJ2-3; D may be TRBD1 (6 bases). The CDR3 loop spans 14 amino acids. Trimming cost V 2 bases and J 5 bases, with 11 bases left between them. CDR1 and CDR2 (germline): MNHEY, SMNVEV (reference sequence). In nucleotides, the CDR3 is TGTGCCAGCAGTTTAGACAGGAGTAGAGATACGCAGTATTTT. Protein: CASSLDRSRDTQYF.

About this clone: The same CDR3 can be traced to other DNA sequences in this sample. The rearrangement uses TRBV2 and TRBJ1-1; TRBD1 might be the D (5 bases). The CDR3 loop spans 11 amino acids. Trimming removed 4 bases from V and 11 bases from J, with 11 bases in between. CDR1 SNHLY and CDR2 FYNNEI come from the germline V gene. The CDR3, as DNA: TGTGCCAGCAGTGGGGACGGGGAGGCTTTCTTT. Residues: CASSGDGEAFF.

The chain is built from TRBV6-6 and TRBJ1-5, with a tentative D call TRBD1 (5 bases). The V end lost 0 bases, the J end lost 7 bases, and 7 bases lay between the germline ends. This CDR3 contains 13 residues. Germline-derived CDR1 and CDR2 are MNHNY and SVGAGI (reference sequence). CDR3 bases: TGTGCCAGCAGTTACTCATCAGGGCAGCCCCAGCATTTT. This encodes CASSYSSGQPQHF.

DNA for the CDR3: TGTGCCAGCAGTGGGGGCCCCCGGGGGAATCAGCCCCAGCATTTT. Translating it yields CASSGGPRGNQPQHF. The chain joins TRBV2 to TRBJ1-5, with D perhaps TRBD1 (5 bases). V was pared by 4 bases and J by 4 bases, with 14 bases between. CDR1 is SNHLY and CDR2 is FYNNEI in the germline V gene. The CDR3 length is 15 residues.

The rearrangement links TRBV28 to TRBJ2-1; no firm D call. V was clipped by 5 bases and J by 4 bases, with 6 bases between them. CDR1 is MDHEN and CDR2 is SYDVKM in the germline V gene. This CDR3 region has 12 residues. CDR3 sequence (DNA): TGTGCCAGCAGTACCCTATACAATGAGCAGTTCTTC. Protein: CASSTLYNEQFF.

To note about this clone: The same CDR3 also results from other DNA sequences found in this sample. The chain uses TRBV5-1 and TRBJ2-6; D not certain. The V end lost 5 bases, the J end lost 0 bases, and 6 bases lay between the germline ends. Germline V gene lookup returns CDR1 SGHRS and CDR2 YFSETQ. This CDR3 spans 14 amino acids. As DNA, the CDR3 is TGCGCCAGCAGTTCGGGCTCTGGGGCCAACGTCCTGACTTTC. It yields the protein CASSSGSGANVLTF.

The chain has TRBV15 and TRBJ2-6; D may be TRBD1 or TRBD2 (6 bases each). CDR3 length equals 17 residues. Germline V gene lookup returns CDR1 LNHNV and CDR2 YYDKDF (reference sequence). Trimming took 4 bases from V and 0 from J, leaving 13 bases between them. CDR3 sequence (DNA): TGTGCCACCAGCACGAGGGGGGCTAGCTCTGGGGCCAACGTCCTGACTTTC. Its protein product is CATSTRGASSGANVLTF.

The chain uses TRBV18 and TRBJ2-1; tentative D call: TRBD1 (7 bases). The CDR3 loop spans 13 amino acids. Looked up from germline, CDR1 is KGHSH and CDR2 is LQKENI. Trimming left V 10 bases short and J 8 bases short, with 18 bases between. For the CDR3, the DNA is TGTGCCACCCGCCGGGGCAGGGGGGATGAGCAGTTCTTC. It specifies CATRRGRGDEQFF.

This clone has just one count. This chain links TRBV28 with TRBJ2-7; D is undetermined. Germline CDR1 is MDHEN and CDR2 is SYDVKM. V was trimmed by 8 bases and J by 4 bases, leaving 18 bases between them. The CDR3 extends over 14 amino acids. The CDR3: CASLQLDGRYEQYF. The DNA of the CDR3 is TGTGCCAGCCTTCAATTGGACGGCCGATACGAGCAGTACTTC.

The rearrangement joins TRBV2 to TRBJ2-7; D may be TRBD1 or TRBD2 (6 bases each). This CDR3 is 14 amino acids long. The germline V gene has CDR1 SNHLY and CDR2 FYNNEI. V was clipped by 6 bases and J by 2 bases, with 14 bases between them. The CDR3 sequence: CASRGAEGTYEQYF. The CDR3 DNA reads as TGTGCCAGCAGGGGGGCGGAGGGAACCTACGAGCAGTACTTC. The full variable domain, its missing parts supplied by reference TRBV2 and TRBJ2-7, is EPEVTQTPSHQVTQMGQEVILRCVPISNHLYFYWYRQILGQKVEFLVSFYNNEISEKSEIFDDQFSVERPDGSNFTLKIRSTKLEDSAMYFCASRGAEGTYEQYFGPGTRLTVT.

V and J are TRBV11-2 and TRBJ2-3; no clear D gene. Germline V gene sequence: CDR1 SGHAT, CDR2 FQNNGV. There are 14 residues in the CDR3. V was cut by 1 base and J by 4 bases, with 9 bases left in between. The CDR3 DNA reads TGTGCCAGCAGCTTAGGCCGCCCTCCAGATACGCAGTATTTT. Its protein product is CASSLGRPPDTQYF.

The V call is TRBV5-1, the J call TRBJ1-2; 7 bases align to TRBD1. Trimming cost V 0 bases and J 1 base; bases outside gene matches: 9. The CDR3 extends over 17 amino acids. The germline V gene has CDR1 SGHRS and CDR2 YFSETQ. The CDR3 DNA is TGCGCCAGCAGCTTGGGCGGAGGGGGCAGTTATAACTATGGCTACACCTTC. It specifies CASSLGGGGSYNYGYTF. The full variable domain, with the rest looked up from reference TRBV5-1 and TRBJ1-2, is KAGVTQTPRYLIKTRGQQVTLSCSPISGHRSVSWYQQTPGQGLQFLFEYFSETQRNKGNFPGRFSGRQFSNSRSEMNVSTLELGDSALYLCASSLGGGGSYNYGYTFGSGTRLTVV.

This chain joins TRBV2 and TRBJ2-2, with unresolved D. Germline-derived CDR1 and CDR2 are SNHLY and FYNNEI. V lost 3 bases to trimming and J lost 3 bases, with 8 bases between them. This CDR3 contains 14 residues. CDR3 loop: CASSETAYTGELFF. CDR3 coding DNA: TGTGCCAGCAGTGAGACGGCCTACACCGGGGAGCTGTTTTTT.

The chain couples TRBV7-9 to TRBJ2-3, with 9 bases lining up with TRBD2. The V segment lost 0 bases and the J segment 6 bases; nucleotides outside the gene matches: 7. The CDR3 runs 16 residues. Germline assignment: CDR1 SEHNR and CDR2 FQNEAQ (reference sequence). The CDR3 loop is CASSLAWLAGADTQYF. Here the CDR3 DNA reads TGTGCCAGCAGCTTAGCGTGGTTAGCGGGAGCCGATACGCAGTATTTT.

V is TRBV23-1 and J is TRBJ2-5, with D perhaps TRBD2 (5 bases). TRBV23-1 is labeled an ORF, and its function is uncertain. The germline V and J ends were trimmed by 3 bases and 5 bases, with 10 bases remaining between them. The CDR3 has 13 amino acids. The CDR3 spells CASSHPREETQYF. The CDR3, as DNA: TGCGCCAGCAGTCACCCGAGGGAGGAGACCCAGTACTTC.

The chain is built from TRBV11-2 and TRBJ2-7; D call uncertain. The CDR3 extends over 16 amino acids. V was shortened by 0 bases and J by 1 base, with 13 bases between the two germline ends. The germline V gene has CDR1 SGHAT and CDR2 FQNNGV. CDR3 in DNA: TGTGCCAGCAGCTTAGAAGGCGTCCCCTTTTCCTACGAGCAGTACTTC. This translates into CASSLEGVPFSYEQYF.

This chain joins TRBV2 and TRBJ1-2; no clear D. CDR1 and CDR2 from the germline V gene are SNHLY and FYNNEI. V lost 1 base and J lost 0, with 3 bases in between. CDR3 length equals 13 residues. This CDR3 reads CASSEDANYGYTF. DNA for the CDR3: TGTGCCAGCAGTGAAGACGCTAACTATGGCTACACCTTC.

The chain couples TRBV18 to TRBJ2-1; 15 nucleotides align to TRBD2. Trimming at V came to 3 bases and at J to 9 bases, leaving 3 bases not matched to a gene. There are 15 residues in the CDR3. Germline assignment: CDR1 KGHSH and CDR2 LQKENI. CDR3 amino acids: CASSPGLAGGFEQFF. The CDR3, as DNA: TGTGCCAGCTCACCCGGACTAGCGGGAGGGTTTGAGCAGTTCTTC.

This clone was detected once. The same CDR3 can be traced to other DNA sequences in this sample. The rearrangement links TRBV9 to TRBJ2-1; 10 nucleotides align to TRBD1. The CDR3 contains 15 residues. CDR1 is SGDLS, CDR2 YYNGEE, per germline. V shed 0 bases and J 7 bases; nucleotides not matched to a gene: 4. This CDR3 is CASSVGQGAYNEQFF. The CDR3 DNA sequence: TGTGCCAGCAGCGTAGGACAGGGGGCGTATAATGAGCAGTTCTTC.

The chain joins TRBV28 to TRBJ2-4, with 7 bases matching TRBD2. Germline loops: CDR1 MDHEN, CDR2 SYDVKM. V gave up 10 bases and J gave up 0 bases; unmatched junction bases: 3. CDR3 length: 13 amino acids. In nucleotides, the CDR3 is TGTGCCACCGGGGAGGGAGCCAAAAACATTCAGTACTTC. Its protein is CATGEGAKNIQYF.

The chain is built from TRBV11-2 and TRBJ2-1, with TRBD2 identical over 11 bases. Germline CDR1 and CDR2: SGHAT and FQNNGV. This CDR3 is 16 amino acids long. Trimming cost V 6 bases and J 7 bases; bases outside gene matches: 11. CDR3 DNA: TGTGCCAGCAGAAACCTTAGGACTAGCGGGTTAAATGAGCAGTTCTTC. Translated, it gives CASRNLRTSGLNEQFF.

This CDR3 is CASSLDVGSNYGYTF. The CDR3 DNA is TGCGCCAGCAGCCTCGACGTGGGAAGCAACTATGGCTACACCTTC. This sequence joins TRBV5-1 and TRBJ1-2; D gene ambiguous. The CDR3 contains 15 residues. The germline V and J ends were trimmed by 4 bases and 2 bases, with 15 bases remaining between them. The germline gives CDR1 SGHRS, CDR2 YFSETQ.